Following are 6 T cell receptor beta chains from one sample sequenced in a study of blood T cell repertoires in COVID-19. Produced via immunoSEQ multiplex PCR; TCRdb's table is partial and in-frame only. Found here are approximately 110,000 clones, roughly 80% of them singletons; the top ten hold approximately 19%. Sequencing was performed on peripheral blood. These receptors all stem from a woman in her 70s with acute or convalescent COVID-19.

The J gene is TRBJ1-1, the V gene TRBV20-1; a possible D gene is TRBD1 (6 bases). V lost 3 bases, J lost 7 bases, and 15 bases lay in between. Per the germline V gene, CDR1 is DFQATT and CDR2 is SNEGSKA (reference sequence). CDR3 size: 13 residues. Written as DNA, the CDR3 is TGCAGTGCTAGTTCAGGGGTTACGCGTGAAGCTTTCTTT. It translates to CSASSGVTREAFF.

The chain has TRBV11-2 and TRBJ2-5, with 7 bases that match TRBD2. V trimming: 2 bases; J trimming: 0 bases; junction bases outside the gene matches: 3. Germline loops: CDR1 SGHAT, CDR2 FQNNGV. This CDR3 spans 15 amino acids. Here the CDR3 reads CASSLSGENQETQYF. The CDR3, as DNA: TGTGCCAGCAGCTTAAGCGGGGAGAACCAAGAGACCCAGTACTTC.

The chain employs TRBV28 and TRBJ1-2; D call uncertain. The V and J ends lost 6 bases and 4 bases respectively, with 15 bases between them. This CDR3 has 14 amino acids. The V gene's germline CDR1 is MDHEN and CDR2 SYDVKM. CDR3 nucleotide sequence: TGTGCCAGCAGGATGGAATACAGTAGCTATGGCTACACCTTC. Translated, it gives CASRMEYSSYGYTF.

The chain joins TRBV2 to TRBJ2-1, with 8 nucleotides matching TRBD1. Looked up from germline, CDR1 is SNHLY and CDR2 is FYNNEI. The CDR3 spans 16 residues. The V segment lost 5 bases and the J segment 2 bases; nucleotides outside the gene matches: 8. CDR3 in amino acids: CASSPTRQGTYNEQFF. CDR3 coding DNA: TGTGCCAGCAGTCCAACCCGACAGGGGACCTACAATGAGCAGTTCTTC.

The chain links TRBV6-6 to TRBJ2-7, with unresolved D. CDR1 and CDR2 from the germline V gene are MNHNY and SVGAGI (reference sequence). The CDR3 extends over 12 amino acids. Trimming removed 5 bases at V and 1 base at J, with 6 bases between. The CDR3 loop reads CASSPTSYEQYF. The CDR3 coding sequence is TGTGCCAGCAGTCCTACTTCCTACGAGCAGTACTTC.

This clone appeared a few times. J is TRBJ2-7 and V is TRBV11-1; 9 bases map to TRBD1. The CDR3 totals 15 residues. The ends lost 1 base at V and 2 bases at J; junction bases unmatched: 3. CDR1 is SGHAT and CDR2 is FQDESV in the germline V gene (reference sequence). CDR3 DNA: TGTGCCAGCAGCTTAGTCGGGACAGGGACCTACGAGCAGTACTTC. Encoded protein: CASSLVGTGTYEQYF.